The clone carrying this TCR beta chain showed up just a few times. Its matching antigen is unknown. The CDR3 length is 14 residues. The germline gives CDR1 SGHAT, CDR2 FQNNGV. With 5 bases clipped from V and 6 bases from J, the junction kept 6 bases outside the gene matches. This record comes from a study of identical twins. General observations from the study: Insertion counts were lower in abundant cord blood beta clonotypes, a trend that memory repertoires did not show.

TCRdb used MiXCR to reprocess the 5' RACE reads, holding one entry per CDR3 protein. The table has hundreds of thousands of distinct CDR3 sequences, 5.5% to 6.5% seen once. The specimen was naive T cells sorted from blood. This TCR was recovered from a man aged 18 to 35 in good health. The chain carries TRBV11-2 and TRBJ2-3; 9 bases are shared with TRBD1. This chain's CDR3 is CASSPRQGGDTQYF. The CDR3 region has the DNA TGTGCCAGCAGCCCTAGACAGGGGGGCGATACGCAGTATTTT.